The 13 T cell receptor beta chains in this list originate from one sample, sequenced in a study of CD39 and CD103 CD8 tumor-infiltrating T cells. Only in-frame clones appear in the TCRdb table, and some are missing; sequencing was by immunoSEQ multiplex PCR. The repertoire holds approximately 17,000 clones, about nine tenths seen once, with 3.5% to 5% in the top ten. The sequencing sample was made of CD8+ T cells sorted from blood. Subset indicated: total memory CD8 T cells (CD45RA-CCR7+/-) from blood or uninvolved lymph node. The receptors derive from a human donor with head and neck squamous cell carcinoma.

This chain's CDR3 is CASSPGLGQRETEAFF. CDR3 nucleotides: TGTGCCAGCTCACCAGGTTTGGGACAGAGGGAGACTGAAGCTTTCTTT. V and J are TRBV18 and TRBJ1-1, with 7 bases aligning to TRBD1. Germline V CDR1 and CDR2: KGHSH, LQKENI. The CDR3 runs 16 residues. The V and J ends lost 2 bases and 5 bases, in that order; junction bases with no gene match: 11.

This chain links TRBV11-2 with TRBJ1-3, with a weak D call TRBD1 (6 bases). CDR1 SGHAT and CDR2 FQNNGV come from the germline V gene. The V end lost 3 bases, the J end lost 8 bases, and 26 bases lay between the germline ends. The CDR3 has 18 amino acids. In DNA, the CDR3 is TGTGCCAGCAGCTTTAATACCCCCCAACAGGGCGCGCCGGACACCATATATTTT. Its protein product is CASSFNTPQQGAPDTIYF.

The V call is TRBV6-5, the J call TRBJ2-1, with 10 positions matching TRBD1. From germline, CDR1 is MNHEY and CDR2 SVGAGI. J was trimmed by 11 bases and V by 6 bases; bases with no gene match: 4. The CDR3 extends over 12 amino acids. The DNA for the CDR3 is TGTGCCAGCAGGACAGGGGGCGGACAGCAGTTCTTC. The encoded protein is CASRTGGGQQFF.

The V gene is TRBV19, the J gene TRBJ2-2; D may be TRBD1 or TRBD2 (5 bases each). V was clipped by 7 bases and J by 5 bases, with 11 bases between them. This CDR3 has 13 residues. In germline, CDR1 is LNHDA, CDR2 SQIVND (reference sequence). CDR3 coding DNA: TGTGCCAGTATGGAGTGGGGGACCGGGGAGCTGTTTTTT. Residues: CASMEWGTGELFF.

The chain couples TRBV11-2 to TRBJ2-7; D may be TRBD2 (6 bases). V gave up 2 bases and J gave up 5 bases, with 13 bases separating them. This CDR3 has 14 residues. Germline CDR1 reads SGHAT; CDR2 reads FQNNGV. CDR3 coding DNA: TGTGCCAGCAGCTTATTGGGGGGTTTAGACGAGCAGTACTTC. Residues: CASSLLGGLDEQYF.

V gene TRBV6-6 combines with J gene TRBJ1-2, with D unresolved. CDR1 and CDR2 (germline): MNHNY, SVGAGI (reference sequence). Trimming took off 6 bases at V and 0 bases at J, with 14 bases between the two ends. The CDR3 covers 15 residues. CDR3 region: CASSRTKVANYGYTF. CDR3 nucleotides: TGTGCCAGCAGCAGAACCAAGGTGGCTAACTATGGCTACACCTTC.

The genes are TRBV5-8 and TRBJ2-3, with 8 positions matching TRBD2. J lost 4 bases, V lost 1 base, and 2 bases had no gene match. Germline CDR1 and CDR2: SGHTS and YDEGEE. This CDR3 contains 14 residues. CDR3 coding DNA: TGTGCCAGCAGCTTGCCTAGCGGGCCAGATACGCAGTATTTT. This translates into CASSLPSGPDTQYF.

The J gene is TRBJ2-7, the V gene TRBV7-9; a possible D gene is TRBD1 (6 bases). The CDR3 has 13 residues. Germline CDR1 and CDR2: SEHNR and FQNEAQ (reference sequence). Trimming took off 5 bases at V and 3 bases at J, with 11 bases between the two ends. CDR3 nucleotide sequence: TGTGCCAGCAGCACCGGGACACTCTACGAGCAGTACTTC. Translating it yields CASSTGTLYEQYF.

The chain links TRBV19 to TRBJ2-7, with D tentatively TRBD1 (6 bases). The CDR3 consists of 13 residues. The germline V gene has CDR1 LNHDA and CDR2 SQIVND (reference sequence). V lost 5 bases, J lost 6 bases, and 14 bases lay in between. The CDR3, as DNA: TGTGCCAGTAGTTCAGGGGACCCCCTCGAGCAGTACTTC. Translation: CASSSGDPLEQYF.

The rearrangement links TRBV27 to TRBJ2-7, with TRBD2 identical over 10 bases. The CDR3 is made up of 15 amino acids. The junction had 6 bases not matched to a gene; V was cut back by 5 bases and J by 2 bases. CDR1 is MNHEY, CDR2 SMNVEV, per germline (reference sequence). The CDR3 region is CASSHGLAVTYEQYF. DNA of the CDR3: TGTGCCAGCAGTCACGGACTAGCGGTTACCTACGAGCAGTACTTC.

V usage is TRBV9 and J usage is TRBJ2-2; D call uncertain. The V and J ends lost 1 base and 5 bases respectively, with 6 bases between them. The CDR3 consists of 13 residues. The V gene's germline CDR1 is SGDLS and CDR2 YYNGEE. The CDR3 protein is CASSVRGTGELFF. For the CDR3, the DNA is TGTGCCAGCAGCGTACGTGGGACCGGGGAGCTGTTTTTT.

The chain combines TRBV28 with TRBJ2-1; 10 positions match TRBD2. The ends lost 3 bases at V and 12 bases at J; junction bases unmatched: 8. The germline gives CDR1 MDHEN, CDR2 SYDVKM. The CDR3 extends over 14 amino acids. CDR3: CASSLLAGGDRQFF. The CDR3 nucleotides read TGTGCCAGCAGTTTGTTAGCGGGGGGCGACAGGCAGTTCTTC.

The rearrangement links TRBV11-2 to TRBJ1-1, with 7 positions matching TRBD1. Germline V lookup: CDR1 SGHAT, CDR2 FQNNGV. V lost 5 bases, J lost 5 bases, and 5 bases stayed unmatched. This CDR3 is 13 amino acids long. The CDR3 region has the DNA TGTGCCAGCAGCCCGACAGGGCGAACTGAAGCTTTCTTT. This encodes CASSPTGRTEAFF.